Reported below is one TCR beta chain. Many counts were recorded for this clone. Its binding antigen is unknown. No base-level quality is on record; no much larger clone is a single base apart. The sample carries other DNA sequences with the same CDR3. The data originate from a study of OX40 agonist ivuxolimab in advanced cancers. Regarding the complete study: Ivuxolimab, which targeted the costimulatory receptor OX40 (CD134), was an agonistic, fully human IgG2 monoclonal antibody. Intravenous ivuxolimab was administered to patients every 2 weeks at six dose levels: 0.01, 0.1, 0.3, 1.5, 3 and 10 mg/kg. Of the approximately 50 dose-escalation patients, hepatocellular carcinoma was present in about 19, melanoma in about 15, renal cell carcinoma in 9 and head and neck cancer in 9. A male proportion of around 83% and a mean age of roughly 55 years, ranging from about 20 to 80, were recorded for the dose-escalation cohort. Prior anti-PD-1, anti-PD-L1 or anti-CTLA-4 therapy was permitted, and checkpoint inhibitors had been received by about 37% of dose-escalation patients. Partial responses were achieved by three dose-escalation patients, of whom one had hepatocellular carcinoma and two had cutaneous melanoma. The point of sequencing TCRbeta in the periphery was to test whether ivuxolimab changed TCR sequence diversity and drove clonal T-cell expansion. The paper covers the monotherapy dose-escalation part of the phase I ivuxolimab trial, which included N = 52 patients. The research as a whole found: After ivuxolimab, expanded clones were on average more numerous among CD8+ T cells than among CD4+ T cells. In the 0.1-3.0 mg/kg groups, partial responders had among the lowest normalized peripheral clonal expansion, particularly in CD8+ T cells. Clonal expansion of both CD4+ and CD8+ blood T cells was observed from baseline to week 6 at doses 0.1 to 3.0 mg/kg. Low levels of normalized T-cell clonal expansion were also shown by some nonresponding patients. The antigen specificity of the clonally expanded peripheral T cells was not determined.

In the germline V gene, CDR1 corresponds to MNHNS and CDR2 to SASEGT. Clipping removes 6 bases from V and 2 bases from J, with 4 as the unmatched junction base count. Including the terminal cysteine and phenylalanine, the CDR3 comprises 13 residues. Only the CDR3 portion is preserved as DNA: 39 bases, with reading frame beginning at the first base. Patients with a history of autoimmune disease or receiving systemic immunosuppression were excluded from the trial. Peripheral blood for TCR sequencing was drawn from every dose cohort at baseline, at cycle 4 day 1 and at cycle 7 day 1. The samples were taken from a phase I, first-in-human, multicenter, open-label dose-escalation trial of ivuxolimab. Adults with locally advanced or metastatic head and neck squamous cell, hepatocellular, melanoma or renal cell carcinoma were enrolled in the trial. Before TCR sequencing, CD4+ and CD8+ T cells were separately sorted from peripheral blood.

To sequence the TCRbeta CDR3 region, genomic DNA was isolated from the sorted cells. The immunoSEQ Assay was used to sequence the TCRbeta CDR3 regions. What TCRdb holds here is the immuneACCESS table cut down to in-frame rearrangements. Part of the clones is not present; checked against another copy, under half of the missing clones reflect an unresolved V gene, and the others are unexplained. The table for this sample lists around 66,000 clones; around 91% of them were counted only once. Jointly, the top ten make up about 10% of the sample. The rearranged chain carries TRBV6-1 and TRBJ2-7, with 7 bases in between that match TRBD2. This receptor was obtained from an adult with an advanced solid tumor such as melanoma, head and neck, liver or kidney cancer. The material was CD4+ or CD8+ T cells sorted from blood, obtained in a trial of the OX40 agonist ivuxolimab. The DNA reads TGTGCCAGCAGGGGCGGGAGCACCTACGAGCAGTACTTC. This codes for CASRGGSTYEQYF.